This T cell receptor (beta chain) was retrieved from a study of early T cells in non-severe SARS-CoV-2 infection. This clonotype appeared many times. TCRdb recomputed calls from the 5' RACE reads with MiXCR, one row per CDR3 protein. Of 60,000 or so distinct CDR3 sequences listed, roughly 10% were seen once; the top ten hold 1.7%. J lost 2 bases, V lost 4 bases, and 9 bases had no gene match. This CDR3 spans 16 amino acids. The germline CDR1 and CDR2 sequences are WSHSY and SAAADI. This clonotype originated in an adult who was a healthcare worker with PCR-confirmed SARS-CoV-2 infection or an uninfected control (not recorded which). Sequenced: whole blood. The J gene is TRBJ2-7, the V gene TRBV10-2, with 9 nucleotides matching TRBD1. The CDR3 loop reads CASSGGTGPPPYEQYF. As DNA, the CDR3 is TGCGCCAGCAGTGGCGGGACAGGGCCTCCCCCCTACGAGCAGTACTTC.